Detailed here is one TCR beta chain. Its antigen is currently unknown. Each cDNA held unique molecular identifiers, and template switching gave it a universal primer site. TCRdb reprocessed the 5' RACE reads via MiXCR and lists one record per CDR3 protein. The repertoire has about 1.7 million distinct CDR3 sequences, 25% to 35% of them found once; the top ten carry 0.25% to 0.3%. This entry comes from a study of identical twins. The study, taken as a whole, reports: Clonotypes of the beta chain that were abundant in cord blood carried fewer insertions (memory repertoires showed none).

CDR3 length: 15 residues. Germline CDR1 and CDR2: SEHNR and FQNEAQ (reference sequence). After removal of 4 bases from V and 5 bases from J, the junction contained 5 bases not matched to a gene. The material sequenced was cord blood. The chain recombines TRBV7-9 with TRBJ2-1; 10 positions agree with TRBD2. The source is a newborn girl in good health. The DNA of the CDR3 is TGTGCCAGCAGCTCAGAGCGGGAGGGCCACAATGAGCAGTTCTTC. This gives the protein CASSSEREGHNEQFF.